The subject of this entry is one T cell receptor (beta chain). Antigen unknown. Germline lookup yields CDR1 LNHDA and CDR2 SQIVND (reference sequence). The CDR3 runs 15 residues. V was pared by 7 bases and J by 0 bases, with 13 bases between. The sample originates from a study of T cell repertoires in cytomegalovirus infection. Regarding the study as a whole: Clonotypes of TCR beta that were HLA-C-restricted and CMV-specific dominated the ex vivo response.

TCRdb reprocessed the reads with MiXCR, giving one entry per CDR3 protein. Of 500,000 to 600,000 distinct CDR3 sequences in the sample, 16% were seen once. Sequenced input: CD8+ T cells from PBMCs. The receptor's source is a human donor in good health (CMV status not recorded). Some clones in this sample may be carry-over from other donors' samples. The chain recombines TRBV19 with TRBJ1-5; D is undetermined. DNA of the CDR3: TGTGCCAGTAATTGGGCAGGCTATAGCAATCAGCCCCAGCATTTT. Residues: CASNWAGYSNQPQHF.